This is a list of T cell receptor beta chains from one sample in a study of ipilimumab plus nivolumab after autologous stem cell transplantation. Profiling relied on immunoSEQ multiplex PCR, and the TCRdb table lists in-frame clones only, not all of them. The sample includes roughly 16,000 clones, 80% to 90% seen only once; the top ten take around a fifth. Source: PBMCs, taken in a trial of ipilimumab plus nivolumab as post-transplant consolidation. The receptors stem from a male donor with diffuse large B-cell lymphoma. CDR3s include the opening cysteine and the closing phenylalanine or tryptophan.

cdr3_length	j_call	v_call	cdr3_aa
13	TRBJ2-1	TRBV5-6	CASSLVFAPEQFF
13	TRBJ1-2	TRBV5-1	CASSPGRNYGYTF
14	TRBJ2-2	TRBV14	CASSPLAGDGELFF
14	TRBJ1-5	TRBV7-2	CASSPDRKNQPQHF
14	TRBJ2-7	TRBV5-8	CASSLLMARNEQYF
16	TRBJ2-7	TRBV7-3	CASSLIGSGGVGRQYF
15	TRBJ2-1	TRBV5-4	CASGRTSGTYNEQFF
12	TRBJ1-1	TRBV7-9	CASRRMNTEAFF
15	TRBJ2-7	TRBV7-2	CASSLLLAGGYEQYF
14	TRBJ1-3	TRBV5-6	CASSLRGAGNTIYF
13	TRBJ2-3	TRBV25-1	CASSEGGTDTQYF
12	TRBJ2-7	TRBV2	CASDPGSPEQYF
15	TRBJ1-5	TRBV7-2	CASSVPGTSNQPQHF
14	TRBJ1-2	TRBV4-1	CASSQWGQGRGYTF
14	TRBJ2-7	TRBV6-6	CASSSGQVDYEQYF
21	TRBJ2-5	TRBV14	CASSQDVGTGGLAWDEETQYF
18	TRBJ1-1	TRBV15	CATSRDHAAGGGRPEAFF
15	TRBJ1-1	TRBV5-3	CASSPQQGEGTEAFF
15	TRBJ1-4	TRBV6-1	CASSARTGGNEKLFF
15	TRBJ2-7	TRBV5-1	CASSSGQKIPYEQYF
17	TRBJ2-2	TRBV7-9	CASSLSQGASNTGELFF
15	TRBJ2-3	TRBV2	CASSATGDSTDTQYF
17	TRBJ2-3	TRBV11-2	CASSPRLAGRSTDTQYF
15	TRBJ2-1	TRBV10-3	CAISNGLAGVHEQFF
17	TRBJ2-5	TRBV11-2	CASSLDGASGGVETQYF
20	TRBJ1-3	TRBV2	CASSADLPSVSTTSGNTIYF
15	TRBJ2-3	TRBV7-2	CASSLAHWGTDTQYF
17	TRBJ2-4	TRBV4-1	CASSQVQGGIAKNIQYF